Listed here is a single T cell receptor (beta chain). Antigen: not known. Sequenced by immunoSEQ multiplex PCR; TCRdb stores in-frame clones only, minus some. The sample has tens of thousands of clones; roughly 90% are singletons. The data were obtained in a study of T cells in localized non-small cell lung cancer. The study, taken as a whole, reports: Compared with tumor, uninvolved adjacent lung displayed greater T cell clonality, ranking highest overall. In adjacent lung appeared a median approximately 61 of the top 100 tumor clones.

The sample here was peripheral blood, taken before any cancer treatment. This clonotype was obtained from a woman aged 35 to 70 with stage I lung adenocarcinoma.

The CDR3 DNA reads as TGTGCCAGCAGCGTAGCATCCGGTTCTAACTATGGCTACACCTTC. Encoded protein: CASSVASGSNYGYTF. The V gene is TRBV9, the J gene TRBJ1-2, with D unclear. The CDR3 is 15 residues long. Germline V gene lookup returns CDR1 SGDLS and CDR2 YYNGEE. The V and J ends lost 0 bases and 0 bases respectively, with 9 bases between them.